Described below is a single T cell receptor (beta chain) sequence and its context. Its antigen is not identified. V trimming: 7 bases; J trimming: 6 bases; junction bases outside the gene matches: 12. This CDR3 is 16 amino acids long. Germline lookup yields CDR1 SGHTA and CDR2 FQGNSA. TCRdb's table, derived via immunoSEQ multiplex PCR, lists solely in-frame clones and lacks some. The profile shows 85,000 to 130,000 clones, less than 90% of them singletons. The data were taken from a study of graft-versus-host responses after intestinal transplantation. Notes on the study in general: Researchers found GvH clones in recipient marrow, and some showed up first in ileum or blood.

This TCR was sampled from a human donor who received an intestinal transplant. The chain links TRBV7-2 to TRBJ2-3; 11 bases map to TRBD2. Specimen: unstimulated CD4+ T cells sorted from spleen or lymph node cells, collected before intestinal transplant. This CDR3 is CASNPGLAGSSDTQYF. CDR3 nucleotides: TGTGCCAGCAACCCCGGACTAGCGGGTTCATCGGATACGCAGTATTTT.